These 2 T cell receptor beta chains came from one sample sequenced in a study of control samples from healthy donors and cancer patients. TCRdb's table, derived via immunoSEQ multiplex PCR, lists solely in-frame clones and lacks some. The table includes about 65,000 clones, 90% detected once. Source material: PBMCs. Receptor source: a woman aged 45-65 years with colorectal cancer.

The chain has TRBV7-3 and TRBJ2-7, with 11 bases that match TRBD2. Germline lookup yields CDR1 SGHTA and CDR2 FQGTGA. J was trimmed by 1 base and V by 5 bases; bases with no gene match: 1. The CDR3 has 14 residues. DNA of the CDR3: TGTGCCAGCAGCGTAGCGGGGGGGTCCTACGAGCAGTACTTC. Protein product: CASSVAGGSYEQYF. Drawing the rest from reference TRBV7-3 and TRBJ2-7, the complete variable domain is GAGVSQTPSNKVTEKGKYVELRCDPISGHTALYWYRQSLGQGPEFLIYFQGTGAADDSGLPNDRFFAVRPEGSVSTLKIQRTERGDSAVYLCASSVAGGSYEQYFGPGTRLTVT.

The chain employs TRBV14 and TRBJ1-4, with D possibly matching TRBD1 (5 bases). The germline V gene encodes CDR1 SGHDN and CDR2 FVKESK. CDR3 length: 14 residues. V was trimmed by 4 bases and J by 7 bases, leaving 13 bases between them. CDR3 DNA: TGTGCCAGCAGCCCGCTTGACAGTTCTGAAAAACTGTTTTTT. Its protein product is CASSPLDSSEKLFF.